One T cell receptor beta chain is described in this entry. Germline assignment: CDR1 LGHNA and CDR2 YSLEER. The CDR3 totals 15 residues. Trimming cost V 0 bases and J 1 base; bases outside gene matches: 2. This sample was included in a study of blood T cell repertoires in COVID-19. In the original analysis: Nucleated cell number was recorded as an estimate derived from reference gene primer amplification. The data were produced by immunoSEQ multiplex PCR, yet TCRdb's version contains in-frame clones alone and is incomplete. The V and J calls and the clone size are those of that table, but D and trimming were determined from the DNA. The data show tens of thousands of clones, about nine tenths seen once.

V is TRBV4-3 and J is TRBJ2-5, with 7 bases lining up with TRBD1. The sequenced sample was peripheral blood. The TCR comes from a man aged 18 to 35 with COVID-19, enrolled during active disease. Here the CDR3 reads CASSQEGTAQETQYF. CDR3 nucleotide sequence: TGCGCCAGCAGCCAAGAAGGGACAGCCCAAGAGACCCAGTACTTC.